Below, 18 T cell receptor beta chains from the same sample are listed, as sequenced in a study of blood T cell repertoires in COVID-19. Only in-frame clones appear in the TCRdb table, and some are missing; sequencing was by immunoSEQ multiplex PCR. Counted here are 350,000 to 400,000 clones, 88% occurring once; the ten biggest clones make up around 0.97%. Input material: PBMCs or T cells enriched from blood (not recorded which). The receptors originated from a young woman with acute COVID-19.

V gene TRBV5-1 combines with J gene TRBJ2-3, with D possibly TRBD2 on 6 matching bases. CDR3 length equals 13 residues. Germline V gene sequence: CDR1 SGHRS, CDR2 YFSETQ. Deletions cut 3 bases from V and 6 bases from J, with 11 bases between. Here the CDR3 DNA reads TGCGCCAGCAGCTATGACCGGGGGGATACGCAGTATTTT. Translated: CASSYDRGDTQYF.

The chain combines TRBV3-1 (or the pseudogene TRBV3-2) with TRBJ2-7, with 12 bases aligning to TRBD2. Germline CDR1 and CDR2: LGHDT and YNNKEL (reference sequence). This CDR3 has 16 amino acids. With V trimmed by 1 base and J by 3 bases, 4 bases remained unmatched. In nucleotides, the CDR3 is TGTGCCAGCAGCCAAGGTCCTAGCGGGGGGGTCTACGAGCAGTACTTC. Its protein is CASSQGPSGGVYEQYF.

V and J are TRBV12-3 or TRBV12-4 and TRBJ2-1; D ambiguous. CDR3 length: 11 residues. The germline V and J ends were trimmed by 6 bases and 3 bases, with 3 bases remaining between them. The chain's CDR3 is CASSYYNEQFF. CDR3 bases: TGTGCCAGCAGCTACTACAATGAGCAGTTCTTC.

This clone was observed a single time. This chain connects TRBV5-1 to TRBJ2-7, with 7 bases aligning to TRBD1. V trimming: 2 bases; J trimming: 2 bases; junction bases outside the gene matches: 4. In germline, CDR1 is SGHRS, CDR2 YFSETQ. This CDR3 has 14 amino acids. The CDR3 protein is CASSFTGDPYEQYF. CDR3 sequence (DNA): TGCGCCAGCAGCTTTACAGGGGACCCCTACGAGCAGTACTTC.

The CDR3 reads CASRLPSGGFSTDTQYF. CDR3 bases: TGTGCCAGCAGACTCCCTAGCGGGGGGTTCTCCACAGATACGCAGTATTTT. The gene calls are TRBV2 and TRBJ2-3; 11 nucleotides align to TRBD2. The CDR3 totals 17 residues. Per the germline V gene, CDR1 is SNHLY and CDR2 is FYNNEI. The trim removed 6 bases at V and 2 bases at J, leaving 10 bases unmatched.

V is TRBV28 and J is TRBJ1-3, with D maybe TRBD1 (5 bases). The germline V gene encodes CDR1 MDHEN and CDR2 SYDVKM. The CDR3 contains 16 residues. The V end lost 2 bases, the J end lost 0 bases, and 11 bases lay between the germline ends. In DNA form, the CDR3 reads TGTGCCAGCAGTTTAGGGGCCGGAAACTCTGGAAACACCATATATTTT. Amino acid sequence: CASSLGAGNSGNTIYF.

V usage is TRBV7-9 and J usage is TRBJ2-5, with 7 bases fitting TRBD1. Trimming removed 5 bases from V and 1 base from J; junction bases left unmatched: 7. The V gene's germline CDR1 is SEHNR and CDR2 FQNEAQ (reference sequence). This CDR3 is 15 amino acids long. This CDR3 is CASSLGQPFQETQYF. The CDR3 coding sequence is TGTGCCAGCAGCCTGGGACAGCCTTTCCAAGAGACCCAGTACTTC.

This chain connects TRBV11-2 to TRBJ2-5; 9 nucleotides agree with TRBD1. CDR1 is SGHAT, CDR2 FQNNGV, per germline. Germline trimming cut 3 bases from V and 4 bases from J; bases unmatched to any gene: 6. This CDR3 comprises 15 residues. The CDR3 region is CASSLHRGRVETQYF. The CDR3 DNA sequence: TGTGCCAGCAGCTTGCACAGGGGGCGGGTAGAGACCCAGTACTTC.

CDR3 residues: CATSDATGANTGELFF. As DNA, the CDR3 is TGTGCCACCAGTGATGCGACAGGGGCGAACACCGGGGAGCTGTTTTTT. This rearrangement joins TRBV24-1 to TRBJ2-2; TRBD1 matches 8 bases. Germline V gives CDR1 KGHDR, CDR2 SFDVKD. The junction had 2 bases not matched to a gene; V was cut back by 3 bases and J by 0 bases. The CDR3 runs 16 residues.

The chain is built from TRBV7-2 and TRBJ2-7; possible D gene TRBD1, 6 bases. Germline CDR1 SGHTA, CDR2 FQGNSA. The CDR3 totals 15 residues. V lost 4 bases, J lost 2 bases, and 15 bases lay in between. CDR3 amino acids: CASSSSGTSTYEQYF. The CDR3 DNA is TGTGCCAGCAGCTCCTCCGGGACATCTACCTACGAGCAGTACTTC.

Here the CDR3 DNA reads TGTGCCAGCAGCTTGGGGACAGGCCTGGCCGGGGAGCTGTTTTTT. This encodes CASSLGTGLAGELFF. The genes are TRBV9 and TRBJ2-2; the match to TRBD1 covers 8 bases. The CDR3 loop spans 15 amino acids. Trimming cost V 4 bases and J 6 bases; bases outside gene matches: 8. Germline V gene sequence: CDR1 SGDLS, CDR2 YYNGEE.

The V call is TRBV2, the J call TRBJ1-3, with D possibly matching TRBD1 (6 bases). CDR1 is SNHLY and CDR2 is FYNNEI in the germline V gene. The V end was cut by 6 bases, the J end by 2 bases, with 11 bases between. The CDR3 extends over 14 amino acids. CDR3 DNA sequence: TGTGCCAGCAGGACCAGGACAGCTGGAAACACCATATATTTT. Residues: CASRTRTAGNTIYF.

The chain employs TRBV4-1 and TRBJ2-7, with 8 bases identical to TRBD2. V was pared by 0 bases and J by 7 bases, with 11 bases of the junction left unmatched. CDR1 is MGHRA, CDR2 YSYEKL, per germline. The CDR3 consists of 16 residues. CDR3 protein: CASSQELGARGGEQYF. In nucleotides, the CDR3 is TGCGCCAGCAGCCAAGAATTGGGGGCCCGGGGGGGAGAGCAGTACTTC.

The J gene is TRBJ1-1, the V gene TRBV5-6; D gene uncertain. Trimming took 4 bases from V and 2 from J, leaving 12 bases between them. The V gene's germline CDR1 is SGHDT and CDR2 YYEEEE. The CDR3 length is 14 residues. CDR3 amino acids: CASSLGSPNTEAFF. CDR3 in DNA: TGTGCCAGCAGCCTCGGGTCGCCAAACACTGAAGCTTTCTTT.

The chain carries TRBV11-2 and TRBJ1-1; tentatively, D is TRBD1 (6 bases). The germline V gene encodes CDR1 SGHAT and CDR2 FQNNGV. Trimming took off 5 bases at V and 7 bases at J, with 14 bases between the two ends. The CDR3 sequence is 13 residues long. CDR3 nucleotide sequence: TGTGCCAGCAGCATGGGACAAGGCCTTGAAGCTTTCTTT. Translation gives CASSMGQGLEAFF.

This chain connects TRBV7-9 to TRBJ2-3; TRBD2 matches 11 bases. There are 15 residues in the CDR3. Germline loops: CDR1 SEHNR, CDR2 FQNEAQ (reference sequence). With 3 bases clipped from V and 6 bases from J, the junction kept 5 bases outside the gene matches. CDR3 in DNA: TGTGCCAGCAGCTTCACTAGCGGGGGAGTGGATACGCAGTATTTT. Protein sequence: CASSFTSGGVDTQYF. Full variable domain (missing parts from reference TRBV7-9 and TRBJ2-3): DTGVSQNPRHKITKRGQNVTFRCDPISEHNRLYWYRQTLGQGPEFLTYFQNEAQLEKSRLLSDRFSAERPKGSFSTLEIQRTEQGDSAMYLCASSFTSGGVDTQYFGPGTRLTVL.

The genes are TRBV6-5 and TRBJ2-5; 9 nucleotides line up with TRBD1. From germline, CDR1 is MNHEY and CDR2 SVGAGI. V lost 5 bases, J lost 1 base, and 5 bases stayed unmatched. This CDR3 contains 15 residues. The CDR3 reads CASSTADRGQETQYF. CDR3 coding DNA: TGTGCCAGCAGTACTGCGGACAGGGGCCAAGAGACCCAGTACTTC.

This chain links TRBV29-1 with TRBJ2-7; a weak D match, TRBD1 (6 bases). This CDR3 is built from 13 residues. Germline V gene lookup returns CDR1 SQVTM and CDR2 ANQGSEA. Trimming shortened V by 3 bases and J by 3 bases, and 12 bases separated the two germline ends. This chain's CDR3 is CSVDLGDNYEQYF. CDR3 sequence (DNA): TGCAGCGTTGATTTGGGGGACAACTACGAGCAGTACTTC.